This entry features one TCR beta chain sequence. Its target is not known. The data stem from a study of OX40 agonist ivuxolimab in advanced cancers. Across the study: Partial response was recorded in three patients: one hepatocellular carcinoma and two cutaneous melanoma cases. Overall study results and limits: Expanded clones were, on average, more numerous in CD8+ T cells than in CD4+.

Data came from immunoSEQ multiplex PCR; TCRdb stores just in-frame clones and leaves some out. Among fewer than 100,000 clones listed, around 90% were seen once. The CDR3 totals 13 residues. CDR1 MDHEN and CDR2 SYDVKM come from the germline V gene. V was cut by 6 bases and J by 4 bases, with 10 bases left in between. Systemic immunosuppression or a history of autoimmune disease excluded patients. The starting material was CD4+ or CD8+ T cells sorted from blood, obtained in a trial of the OX40 agonist ivuxolimab. This clonotype was sampled from an adult with an advanced solid tumor such as melanoma, head and neck, liver or kidney cancer. V usage is TRBV28 and J usage is TRBJ1-5; no definite D call. CDR3 DNA sequence: TGTGCCAGCAGGCTACAGTTGAATCAGCCCCAGCATTTT. Protein product: CASRLQLNQPQHF.